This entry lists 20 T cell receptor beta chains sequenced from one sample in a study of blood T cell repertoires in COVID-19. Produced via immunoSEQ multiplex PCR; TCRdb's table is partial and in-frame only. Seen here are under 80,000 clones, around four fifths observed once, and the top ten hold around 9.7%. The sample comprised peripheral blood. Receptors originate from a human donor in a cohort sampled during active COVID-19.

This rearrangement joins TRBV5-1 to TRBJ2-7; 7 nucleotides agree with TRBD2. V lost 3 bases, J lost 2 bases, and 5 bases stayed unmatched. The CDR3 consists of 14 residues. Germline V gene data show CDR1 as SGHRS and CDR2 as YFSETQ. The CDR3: CASSSGEGPYEQYF. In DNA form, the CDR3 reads TGCGCCAGCAGCTCCGGGGAGGGTCCCTACGAGCAGTACTTC.

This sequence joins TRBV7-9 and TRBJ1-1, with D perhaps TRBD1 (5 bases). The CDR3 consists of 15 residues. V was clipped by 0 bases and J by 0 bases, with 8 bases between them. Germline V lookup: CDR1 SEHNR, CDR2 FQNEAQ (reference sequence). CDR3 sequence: CASSLAGVMNTEAFF. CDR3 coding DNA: TGTGCCAGCAGCTTAGCAGGGGTGATGAACACTGAAGCTTTCTTT.

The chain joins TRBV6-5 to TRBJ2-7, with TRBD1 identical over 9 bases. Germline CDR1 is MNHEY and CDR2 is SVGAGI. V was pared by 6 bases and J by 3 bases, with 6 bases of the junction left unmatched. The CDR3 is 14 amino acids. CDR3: CASRDGQGIYEQYF. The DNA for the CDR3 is TGTGCCAGCAGAGACGGACAGGGGATCTACGAGCAGTACTTC.

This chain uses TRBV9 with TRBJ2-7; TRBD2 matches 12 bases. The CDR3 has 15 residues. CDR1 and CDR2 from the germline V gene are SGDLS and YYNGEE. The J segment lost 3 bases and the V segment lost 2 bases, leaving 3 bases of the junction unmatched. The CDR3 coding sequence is TGTGCCAGCAGCGTGTCGACTAGCGGGAGCTACGAGCAGTACTTC. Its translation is CASSVSTSGSYEQYF.

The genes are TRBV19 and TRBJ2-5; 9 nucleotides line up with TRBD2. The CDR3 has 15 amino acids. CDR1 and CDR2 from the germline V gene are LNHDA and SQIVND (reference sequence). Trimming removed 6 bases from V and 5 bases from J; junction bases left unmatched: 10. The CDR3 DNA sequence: TGTGCCAGTAGCGCACTGACTAGCGGCGGGGAGACCCAGTACTTC. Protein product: CASSALTSGGETQYF. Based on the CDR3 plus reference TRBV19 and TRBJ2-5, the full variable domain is DGGITQSPKYLFRKEGQNVTLSCEQNLNHDAMYWYRQDPGQGLRLIYYSQIVNDFQKGDIAEGYSVSREKKESFPLTVTSAQKNPTAFYLCASSALTSGGETQYFGPGTRLLVL.

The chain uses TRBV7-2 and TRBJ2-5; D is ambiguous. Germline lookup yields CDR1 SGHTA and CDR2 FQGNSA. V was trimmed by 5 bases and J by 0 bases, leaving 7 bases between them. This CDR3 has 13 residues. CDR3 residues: CASSKNNQETQYF. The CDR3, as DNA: TGTGCCAGCAGCAAAAACAACCAAGAGACCCAGTACTTC.

CDR3 amino acids: CASSSFRGQGYTF. Here the CDR3 DNA reads TGTGCCAGCAGTTCTTTCAGGGGACAGGGCTACACCTTC. The chain joins TRBV6-5 to TRBJ1-2; TRBD1 aligns across 7 bases. In germline, CDR1 is MNHEY, CDR2 SVGAGI. V trimming: 4 bases; J trimming: 8 bases; junction bases outside the gene matches: 7. The CDR3 contains 13 residues.

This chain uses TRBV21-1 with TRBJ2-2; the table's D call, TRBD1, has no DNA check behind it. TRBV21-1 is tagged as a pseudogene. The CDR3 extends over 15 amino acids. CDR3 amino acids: CASSLWGRNTGELFF. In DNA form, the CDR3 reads TGTGCCAGCAGCTTGTGGGGCAGAAACACCGGGGAGCTGTTTTTT.

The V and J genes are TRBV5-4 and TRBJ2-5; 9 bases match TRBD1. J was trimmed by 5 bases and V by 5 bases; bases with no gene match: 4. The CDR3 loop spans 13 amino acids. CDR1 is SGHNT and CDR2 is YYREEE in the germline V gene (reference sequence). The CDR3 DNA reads TGTGCCAGCAGTTGGACAGGGGATGAGACCCAGTACTTC. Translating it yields CASSWTGDETQYF.

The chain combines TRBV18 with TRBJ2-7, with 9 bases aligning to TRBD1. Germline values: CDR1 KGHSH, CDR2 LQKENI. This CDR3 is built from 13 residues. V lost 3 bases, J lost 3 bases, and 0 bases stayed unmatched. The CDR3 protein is CASSPTGGYEQYF. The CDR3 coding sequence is TGTGCCAGCTCACCGACAGGGGGCTACGAGCAGTACTTC.

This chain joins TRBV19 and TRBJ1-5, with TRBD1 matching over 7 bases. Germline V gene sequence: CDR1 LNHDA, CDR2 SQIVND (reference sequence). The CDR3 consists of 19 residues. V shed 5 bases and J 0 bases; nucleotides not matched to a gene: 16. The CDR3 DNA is TGTGCCAGTAGTCTTAGGGGACAGCATGCACTTGATAGCAATCAGCCCCAGCATTTT. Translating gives CASSLRGQHALDSNQPQHF. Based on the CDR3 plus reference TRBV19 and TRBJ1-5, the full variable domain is DGGITQSPKYLFRKEGQNVTLSCEQNLNHDAMYWYRQDPGQGLRLIYYSQIVNDFQKGDIAEGYSVSREKKESFPLTVTSAQKNPTAFYLCASSLRGQHALDSNQPQHFGDGTRLSIL.

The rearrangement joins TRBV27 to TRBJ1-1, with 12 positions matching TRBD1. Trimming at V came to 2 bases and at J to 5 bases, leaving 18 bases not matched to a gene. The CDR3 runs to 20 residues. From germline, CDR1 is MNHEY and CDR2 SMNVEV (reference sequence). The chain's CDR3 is CASSLRPPGDRGRVGTEAFF. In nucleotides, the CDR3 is TGTGCCAGCAGTTTACGACCCCCGGGGGACAGGGGGCGGGTTGGGACTGAAGCTTTCTTT.

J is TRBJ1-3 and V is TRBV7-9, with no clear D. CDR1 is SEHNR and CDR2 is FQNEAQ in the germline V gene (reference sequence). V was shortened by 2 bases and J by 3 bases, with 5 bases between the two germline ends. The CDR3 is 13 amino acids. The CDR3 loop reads CASSLNYGNTIYF. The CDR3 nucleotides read TGTGCCAGCAGCTTAAACTATGGAAACACCATATATTTT. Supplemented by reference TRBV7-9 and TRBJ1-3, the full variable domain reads DTGVSQNPRHKITKRGQNVTFRCDPISEHNRLYWYRQTLGQGPEFLTYFQNEAQLEKSRLLSDRFSAERPKGSFSTLEIQRTEQGDSAMYLCASSLNYGNTIYFGEGSWLTVV.

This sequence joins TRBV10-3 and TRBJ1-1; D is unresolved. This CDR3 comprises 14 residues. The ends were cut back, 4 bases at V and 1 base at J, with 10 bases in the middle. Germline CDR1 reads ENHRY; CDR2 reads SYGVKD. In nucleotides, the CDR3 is TGTGCCATCAGTGTTTATAGTTCGAACACTGAAGCTTTCTTT. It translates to CAISVYSSNTEAFF.

The CDR3 coding sequence is TGTGCCAGCAGCCTATCTAGCGGGAGACTCTACGAGCAGTACTTC. Residues: CASSLSSGRLYEQYF. The rearrangement links TRBV7-2 to TRBJ2-7, with TRBD2 matching 10 bases. Germline V gives CDR1 SGHTA, CDR2 FQGNSA. This CDR3 has 15 residues. V dropped 5 bases and J dropped 3; count of bases not matched to a gene: 7. The variable domain in full, with the rest retrieved from reference TRBV7-2 and TRBJ2-7, is GAGVSQSPSNKVTEKGKDVELRCDPISGHTALYWYRQSLGQGLEFLIYFQGNSAPDKSGLPSDRFSAERTGGSVSTLTIQRTQQEDSAVYLCASSLSSGRLYEQYFGPGTRLTVT.

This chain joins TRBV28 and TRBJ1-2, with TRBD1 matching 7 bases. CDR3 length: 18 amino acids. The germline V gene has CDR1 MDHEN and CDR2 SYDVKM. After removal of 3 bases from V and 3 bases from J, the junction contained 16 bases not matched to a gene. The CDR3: CASSFQGWGRGSDYGYTF. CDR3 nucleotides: TGTGCCAGCAGTTTTCAAGGGTGGGGCAGGGGGAGTGACTATGGCTACACCTTC.

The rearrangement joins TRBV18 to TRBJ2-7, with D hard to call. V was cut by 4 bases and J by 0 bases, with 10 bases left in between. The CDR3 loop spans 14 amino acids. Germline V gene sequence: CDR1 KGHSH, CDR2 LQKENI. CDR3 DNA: TGTGCCAGCTCACTTCCTGCGGCCTCCTACGAGCAGTACTTC. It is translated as CASSLPAASYEQYF.

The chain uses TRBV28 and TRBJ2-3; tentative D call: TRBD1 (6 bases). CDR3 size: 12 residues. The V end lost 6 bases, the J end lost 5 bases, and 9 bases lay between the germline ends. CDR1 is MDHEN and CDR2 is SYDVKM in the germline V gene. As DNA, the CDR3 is TGTGCCAGCAGCAACAGGGTAGATACGCAGTATTTT. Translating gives CASSNRVDTQYF.

This CDR3 reads CAWSVLAGLSYNEQFF. CDR3 coding DNA: TGTGCCTGGAGTGTTCTAGCGGGCCTAAGCTACAATGAGCAGTTCTTC. This chain connects TRBV30 to TRBJ2-1, with 8 bases fitting TRBD2. This CDR3 contains 16 residues. V was pared by 0 bases and J by 3 bases, with 7 bases of the junction left unmatched. CDR1 is GTSNPN, CDR2 SVGIG, per germline (reference sequence).

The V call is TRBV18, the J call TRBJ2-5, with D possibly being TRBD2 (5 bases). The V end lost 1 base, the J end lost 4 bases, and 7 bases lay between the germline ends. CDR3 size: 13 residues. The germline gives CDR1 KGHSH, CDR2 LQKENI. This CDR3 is CASSPHAGETQYF. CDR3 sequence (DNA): TGTGCCAGCTCACCACACGCGGGAGAGACCCAGTACTTC.